A selection of T cell receptor beta chains follows, all from one sample in a study of technical replicates of blood from a few donors. The protocol was immunoSEQ multiplex PCR, while the TCRdb copy is restricted to in-frame clones and leaves out a portion. The sample yields 45,000 to 55,000 clones, roughly 95% seen once. The sample consisted of T cells isolated from PBMCs. These receptors all stem from a human donor in good health. Each CDR3 is given without its conserved first and last residue. The D gene is left open where the match is weak.

CDR3: ASSSPYSGSGNTIY
V: TRBV5-4
length: 14
J: TRBJ1-3
D: NA

CDR3: ASSALGGEQY
V: TRBV9
length: 10
J: TRBJ2-7
D: NA

CDR3: ASAIRDYLYNEQF
V: TRBV19
length: 13
J: TRBJ2-1
D: TRBD2

CDR3: ASTILTRPSSYEQY
V: TRBV6-4
length: 14
J: TRBJ2-7
D: NA

CDR3: ASKGQGFSNQPQH
V: TRBV6-1
length: 13
J: TRBJ1-5
D: TRBD1

CDR3: ASSLANYYEQY
V: TRBV7-9
length: 11
J: TRBJ2-7
D: NA

CDR3: ASSEQEAPNEKLF
V: TRBV6-1
length: 13
J: TRBJ1-4
D: NA

CDR3: ASRGSEKLF
V: TRBV28
length: 9
J: TRBJ1-4
D: NA

CDR3: ASSRDTNEQF
V: TRBV2
length: 10
J: TRBJ2-1
D: NA

CDR3: ASSYSSLAGTYEQY
V: TRBV6-6
length: 14
J: TRBJ2-7
D: TRBD2

CDR3: ASSVMSGELF
V: TRBV6-5
length: 10
J: TRBJ2-2
D: NA

CDR3: SSRDSFTEAF
V: TRBV29-1
length: 10
J: TRBJ1-1
D: TRBD1

CDR3: ASSLNRGTYEQY
V: TRBV27
length: 12
J: TRBJ2-7
D: NA

CDR3: ASSDGRGNTGELF
V: TRBV10-1
length: 13
J: TRBJ2-2
D: NA

CDR3: ASSVGLADYYEQY
V: TRBV9
length: 13
J: TRBJ2-7
D: TRBD2

CDR3: ASSPGQGGNTIY
V: TRBV5-1
length: 12
J: TRBJ1-3
D: TRBD1

CDR3: ASSGGGLLGSYNEQF
V: TRBV6-4
length: 15
J: TRBJ2-1
D: NA

CDR3: ASSASSRSNEKLF
V: TRBV6-1
length: 13
J: TRBJ1-4
D: NA

CDR3: ASSLFSGQGANREKLF
V: TRBV28
length: 16
J: TRBJ1-4
D: TRBD1

CDR3: ASRRVPDTQY
V: TRBV7-9
length: 10
J: TRBJ2-3
D: NA

CDR3: ASIKSGTPDLEQY
V: TRBV5-6
length: 13
J: TRBJ2-7
D: NA

CDR3: ASSAGGRLDTQY
V: TRBV5-1
length: 12
J: TRBJ2-3
D: TRBD2

CDR3: ASNGGVRFMEPQH
V: TRBV6-1
length: 13
J: TRBJ1-5
D: NA

CDR3: ASSLGRGEAF
V: TRBV5-4
length: 10
J: TRBJ1-1
D: NA

CDR3: ATSGGFSSYEQY
V: TRBV10-3
length: 12
J: TRBJ2-7
D: TRBD1

CDR3: ASRPPGQGDYGYT
V: TRBV11-2
length: 13
J: TRBJ1-2
D: TRBD1

CDR3: ASPKRQGKAGELF
V: TRBV11-2
length: 13
J: TRBJ2-2
D: TRBD1

CDR3: ASSLTEGQPQH
V: TRBV7-9
length: 11
J: TRBJ1-5
D: NA

CDR3: ASSQDAGGPNQPQH
V: TRBV4-1
length: 14
J: TRBJ1-5
D: TRBD1

CDR3: AWSADRNTEAF
V: TRBV30
length: 11
J: TRBJ1-1
D: NA

CDR3: ASRRQSYEQY
V: TRBV6-1
length: 10
J: TRBJ2-7
D: NA

CDR3: ASSLSGSPLDEQY
V: TRBV4-2
length: 13
J: TRBJ2-7
D: TRBD2

CDR3: ASSMGGGGVMNTEAF
V: TRBV19
length: 15
J: TRBJ1-1
D: NA

CDR3: ASSTPPGFRGYT
V: TRBV19
length: 12
J: TRBJ1-2
D: NA

CDR3: ASSEFQGYGYT
V: TRBV2
length: 11
J: TRBJ1-2
D: NA

CDR3: ASSLGSGNEQF
V: TRBV7-8
length: 11
J: TRBJ2-1
D: NA

CDR3: ASSEGGVGTQY
V: TRBV10-1
length: 11
J: TRBJ2-5
D: NA

CDR3: ASSPDSSSYNEQF
V: TRBV7-3
length: 13
J: TRBJ2-1
D: NA

CDR3: ASSLGTSGSYEQY
V: TRBV11-3
length: 13
J: TRBJ2-7
D: TRBD2

CDR3: SVPDRAGYT
V: TRBV29-1
length: 9
J: TRBJ1-2
D: TRBD1

CDR3: ASSGGPEAF
V: TRBV25-1
length: 9
J: TRBJ1-1
D: NA

CDR3: ASTYSSGNQETQY
V: TRBV5-1
length: 13
J: TRBJ2-5
D: TRBD2

CDR3: ASSPRATAYEQY
V: TRBV11-2
length: 12
J: TRBJ2-7
D: NA

CDR3: ASSINYEQY
V: TRBV7-9
length: 9
J: TRBJ2-7
D: NA

CDR3: ASSARVLGEGTDTQY
V: TRBV11-3
length: 15
J: TRBJ2-3
D: NA

CDR3: ASSYPEGTRYQETQY
V: TRBV5-6
length: 15
J: TRBJ2-5
D: TRBD2

CDR3: ASSLEQGYEQY
V: TRBV7-7
length: 11
J: TRBJ2-7
D: NA

CDR3: AWSTTTGDTQY
V: TRBV30
length: 11
J: TRBJ2-3
D: TRBD1

CDR3: ASRGEGNTEAF
V: TRBV6-6
length: 11
J: TRBJ1-1
D: NA

CDR3: ASSLAGGLGYT
V: TRBV5-4
length: 11
J: TRBJ1-2
D: NA

CDR3: ASSVAGSYNEQF
V: TRBV9
length: 12
J: TRBJ2-1
D: NA

CDR3: ASSLAREINEQY
V: TRBV5-1
length: 12
J: TRBJ2-7
D: NA

CDR3: ASSRSFRGNTEAF
V: TRBV28
length: 13
J: TRBJ1-1
D: NA

CDR3: SVTQGGEKLF
V: TRBV29-1
length: 10
J: TRBJ1-4
D: NA

CDR3: SASGLWTF
V: TRBV20-1
length: 8
J: TRBJ1-1
D: NA